The 17 T cell receptor beta chains reported below all come from one sample, sequenced in a study of T cell repertoires in cytomegalovirus infection (dated by TCRdb to about 2019). Sequencing took place on an Illumina HiSeq 1500. TCRdb reanalyzed the raw reads on its own, using fastp at Q25 for trimming and MiXCR for clone calling, and kept in-frame beta chains. Rows are unified per CDR3 protein, each entry keeping the most common DNA and genes. The sample table holds over 250,000 distinct CDR3 sequences, of which about 26% were seen once. The biggest ten clones account for around 14% of the sample. The sequenced sample was PBMCs. The receptors derive from a human donor in good health (CMV status not recorded). Some clones in this sample may be carry-over from other donors' samples.

The chain combines TRBV5-4 with TRBJ2-3; 8 bases match TRBD2. Germline-derived CDR1 and CDR2 are SGHNT and YYREEE (reference sequence). The CDR3 contains 16 residues. V lost 4 bases and J lost 6; bases outside the gene matches: 13. This CDR3 reads CASSPGGAGGSDTQYF. CDR3 bases: TGTGCCAGCAGCCCCGGAGGGGCGGGGGGCTCGGATACGCAGTATTTT.

There are many counts of this clonotype. The chain uses TRBV5-1 and TRBJ2-1, with 9 bases lining up with TRBD2. The trim removed 0 bases at V and 4 bases at J, leaving 5 bases unmatched. The germline V gene encodes CDR1 SGHRS and CDR2 YFSETQ. This CDR3 is 16 amino acids long. DNA of the CDR3: TGCGCCAGCAGCTTGGTACCTAGCGGGGTGTACAATGAGCAGTTCTTC. Amino acids: CASSLVPSGVYNEQFF.

In this sample, this clonotype turned up a few times. This chain links TRBV6-5 with TRBJ2-2; 12 bases line up with TRBD2. Trimming at V came to 6 bases and at J to 7 bases, leaving 9 bases not matched to a gene. The CDR3 is 16 amino acids. From germline, CDR1 is MNHEY and CDR2 SVGAGI. CDR3 DNA: TGTGCCAGCAGGAGGGCACAGACTAGCGGGGGCGGGGAGCTGTTTTTT. This translates into CASRRAQTSGGGELFF.

V is TRBV11-2 and J is TRBJ2-7; 12 bases agree with TRBD2. The CDR3 is 13 amino acids. After removal of 6 bases from V and 7 bases from J, the junction contained 4 bases not matched to a gene. CDR1 is SGHAT and CDR2 is FQNNGV in the germline V gene. CDR3 DNA: TGTGCCAGCAGTGCTAGCGGGAGGGGGGAGCAGTACTTC. As protein: CASSASGRGEQYF.

This clonotype was counted only a few times. V and J are TRBV5-6 and TRBJ1-5, with D unclear. The CDR3 contains 12 residues. V was cut by 2 bases and J by 9 bases, with 9 bases left in between. CDR1 is SGHDT and CDR2 is YYEEEE in the germline V gene. Here the CDR3 DNA reads TGTGCCAGCAGCTTCGGTGTTCGGCCCCAGCATTTT. Amino acid sequence: CASSFGVRPQHF.

This clonotype was detected ten times or more. Germline and junction disagree at one end, which may indicate a read error. The chain uses TRBV7-7 and TRBJ2-3; D call uncertain. The CDR3 has 13 residues. The germline V gene encodes CDR1 SSHAT and CDR2 FNYEAQ (reference sequence). CDR3 coding DNA: TGTGCTAGCAGCACGGACAGCACAGATACGCAGTATTTT. This codes for CASSTDSTDTQYF.

This clonotype has ten or more counts. The chain joins TRBV7-2 to TRBJ1-5; TRBD1 might be the D (5 bases). Trimming cost V 4 bases and J 9 bases, with 10 bases left between them. Germline V gene data show CDR1 as SGHTA and CDR2 as FQGNSA. The CDR3 contains 12 residues. The CDR3 sequence is CASSWDRGPQHF. DNA of the CDR3: TGTGCCAGCAGCTGGGACCGGGGGCCCCAGCATTTT.

This clonotype was counted only a few times. The V gene is TRBV11-2, the J gene TRBJ2-7; TRBD1 matches at 10 bases. Per the germline V gene, CDR1 is SGHAT and CDR2 is FQNNGV. This CDR3 has 14 amino acids. V lost 4 bases and J lost 2; bases outside the gene matches: 2. DNA of the CDR3: TGTGCCAGCAGCTCCGGACAGGGGGCCTACGAGCAGTACTTC. Its translation: CASSSGQGAYEQYF.

This rearrangement joins TRBV10-2 to TRBJ2-6, with D perhaps being TRBD1 or TRBD2 (6 bases each). The CDR3 has 17 amino acids. Germline values: CDR1 WSHSY, CDR2 SAAADI. V lost 6 bases and J lost 1, with 16 bases in between. The CDR3 bases are TGCGCCAGCAGGACAGGAGCTAGCGTGTCTGGGGCCAACGTCCTGACTTTC. Translating it yields CASRTGASVSGANVLTF.

This rearrangement joins TRBV13 to TRBJ2-3; 14 positions match TRBD2. J was trimmed by 5 bases and V by 5 bases; bases with no gene match: 9. The CDR3 is 17 amino acids. CDR1 and CDR2 from the germline V gene are PRHDT and FYEKMQ (reference sequence). The CDR3 DNA follows: TGTGCCAGCAGCCCCACGGGAGGACTAGCGGGAGGAGATACGCAGTATTTT. Its translation: CASSPTGGLAGGDTQYF.

This clonotype was counted ten times or more. The chain has TRBV28 and TRBJ2-7; perhaps TRBD2 as D (6 bases). The ends were cut back, 1 base at V and 3 bases at J, with 19 bases in the middle. The CDR3 covers 17 residues. Per germline, CDR1 MDHEN and CDR2 SYDVKM. The CDR3 spells CASSLLLAEPHHYEQYF. Here the CDR3 DNA reads TGTGCCAGCAGTTTATTGTTAGCGGAGCCCCACCACTACGAGCAGTACTTC.

This clonotype came up a few times. CDR3 bases: TGTGCCAGCAGCTTAAGGGCCGGGGACTCCTCACACAATGAGCAGTTCTTC. Its translation: CASSLRAGDSSHNEQFF. This chain connects TRBV11-2 to TRBJ2-1; D perhaps matches TRBD2 (6 bases). CDR3 size: 17 residues. CDR1 and CDR2 from the germline V gene are SGHAT and FQNNGV. V was cut by 2 bases and J by 5 bases, with 19 bases left in between.

The V gene is TRBV29-1, the J gene TRBJ1-2; D possibly corresponds to TRBD1 (5 bases). V was trimmed by 7 bases and J by 8 bases, leaving 20 bases between them. The CDR3 consists of 13 residues. Germline loops: CDR1 SQVTM, CDR2 ANQGSEA. CDR3 sequence: CSALEAGLRGYTF. The CDR3 coding sequence is TGCAGCGCATTGGAGGCGGGACTCAGGGGCTACACCTTC.

This clonotype has a handful of counts. The V gene is TRBV5-1, the J gene TRBJ2-1; the match to TRBD2 covers 7 bases. CDR1 and CDR2 (germline): SGHRS, YFSETQ. Unmatched junction bases numbered 12, after V lost 9 bases and J lost 0 bases. This CDR3 has 16 residues. The CDR3 protein is CATQPGLMLSYNEQFF. The CDR3 DNA follows: TGCGCCACCCAACCGGGACTAATGCTCTCCTACAATGAGCAGTTCTTC.

The sample holds a few counts of this clonotype. The chain uses TRBV7-2 and TRBJ1-1; D call uncertain. The CDR3 runs to 14 residues. CDR1 and CDR2 from the germline V gene are SGHTA and FQGNSA. V lost 1 base and J 6 bases, leaving 12 bases between the germline ends. The CDR3 is CASSLVLPGSEAFF. The CDR3 bases are TGTGCCAGCAGCTTAGTCCTACCGGGTTCTGAAGCTTTCTTT. Combining the CDR3 with reference TRBV7-2 and TRBJ1-1 gives the whole variable domain GAGVSQSPSNKVTEKGKDVELRCDPISGHTALYWYRQSLGQGLEFLIYFQGNSAPDKSGLPSDRFSAERTGGSVSTLTIQRTQQEDSAVYLCASSLVLPGSEAFFGQGTRLTVV.

This clonotype was seen a few times. The chain recombines TRBV10-2 with TRBJ1-2, with D perhaps matching TRBD1 (5 bases). Trimming removed 4 bases at V and 3 bases at J, with 18 bases between. The CDR3 loop spans 16 amino acids. Germline values: CDR1 WSHSY, CDR2 SAAADI. The CDR3 here is CASSVPGTGRDYGYTF. Here the CDR3 DNA reads TGCGCCAGCAGTGTACCCGGGACGGGGCGCGACTATGGCTACACCTTC.

The V and J genes are TRBV29-1 and TRBJ2-7, with 9 bases fitting TRBD1. Trimming took 3 bases from V and 3 from J; bases not matched to a gene: 3. CDR1 is SQVTM, CDR2 ANQGSEA, per germline. The length of the CDR3 is 13 residues. The CDR3: CSVEGTGLYEQYF. The CDR3 nucleotides are TGCAGCGTTGAGGGGACAGGGCTCTACGAGCAGTACTTC.